This TCR beta chain was sequenced during a study of cytomegalovirus exposure and HLA in healthy donors. Of note for this clone: No antigen is known for it.

The CDR3 loop spans 14 amino acids. Germline V CDR1 and CDR2: SGHTA, FQGNSA. V lost 1 base to trimming and J lost 6 bases; unmatched junction nucleotides: 2. Overall study findings and caveats: Many donors shared some public TCRs, even though most TCR sequences were rare. For most TCR beta V segments, an earlier analysis put the productive rate at about 90% or about 30% of the time.

Vbeta (60) and Jbeta (13) primers were used in the PCR. Libraries were prepared by immunoSEQ multiplex PCR; TCRdb keeps only in-frame clonotypes and omits some of them. The table records about 120,000 clones, about 80% of them present only once. Sequenced input: PBMCs. The chain is built from TRBV7-2 and TRBJ2-3; 9 bases match TRBD2. This TCR derives from a female donor in good health and CMV-seropositive. The CDR3 spells CASSLVAGGDTQYF. The CDR3 nucleotides are TGTGCCAGCAGCTTAGTTGCGGGAGGGGATACGCAGTATTTT.